Shown below are 2 T cell receptor beta chains from a single sample sequenced in a study of T cell changes during pregnancy in multiple sclerosis. Sequencing was performed with immunoSEQ multiplex PCR; in TCRdb, only in-frame clones are kept and a portion is missing. The repertoire includes more than 45,000 clones, 92% of them detected once, and 0.64% sits in the top ten. This sample comprised CD4+ T cells from peripheral blood mononuclear cells, obtained after pregnancy. All receptors come from a female donor with multiple sclerosis, enrolled in a pregnancy study.

The genes are TRBV7-2 and TRBJ2-3; 8 bases match TRBD2. There are 18 residues in the CDR3. The germline gives CDR1 SGHTA, CDR2 FQGNSA. V lost 3 bases to trimming and J lost 2 bases; unmatched junction nucleotides: 13. For the CDR3, the DNA is TGTGCCAGCAGCTTTATGGCGGGGGGCAGTAGATCCACAGATACGCAGTATTTT. Translation gives CASSFMAGGSRSTDTQYF.

The chain carries TRBV4-3 and TRBJ1-3; a weak D match, TRBD1 (6 bases). Germline CDR1 is LGHNA and CDR2 is YSLEER. The CDR3 runs to 13 residues. The V end lost 6 bases, the J end lost 8 bases, and 14 bases lay between the germline ends. This chain's CDR3 is CASSREPGDTIYF. The CDR3 DNA is TGCGCCAGCAGTCGGGAACCAGGGGACACCATATATTTT.